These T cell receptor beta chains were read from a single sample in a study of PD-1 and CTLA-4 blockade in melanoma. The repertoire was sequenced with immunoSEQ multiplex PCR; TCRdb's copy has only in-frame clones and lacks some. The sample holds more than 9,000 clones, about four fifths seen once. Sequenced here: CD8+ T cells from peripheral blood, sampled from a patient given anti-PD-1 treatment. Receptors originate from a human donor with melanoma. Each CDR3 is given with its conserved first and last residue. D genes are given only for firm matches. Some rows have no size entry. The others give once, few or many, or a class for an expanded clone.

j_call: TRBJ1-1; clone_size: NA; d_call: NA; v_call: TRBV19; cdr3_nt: TGTGCCAGTAGTCCCTTCAGGCCACAACTATTCATGAACACTGAAGCTTTCTTT; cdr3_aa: CASSPFRPQLFMNTEAFF
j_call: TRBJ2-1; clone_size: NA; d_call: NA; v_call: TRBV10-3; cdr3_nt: TGTGCCATCAGCTCGGGACTTTCACAGTTCTTC; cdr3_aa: CAISSGLSQFF
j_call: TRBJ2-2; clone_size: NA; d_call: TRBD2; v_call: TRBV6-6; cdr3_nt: TGTGCCAGCAGTCACCGACTAGCGGGAGCCCCCGGGGAGCTGTTTTTT; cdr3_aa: CASSHRLAGAPGELFF
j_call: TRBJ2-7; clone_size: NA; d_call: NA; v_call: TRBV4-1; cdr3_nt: TGCGCCAGCAGCCAAGAGGTAGGAAATAGACTCTACGAGCAGTACTTC; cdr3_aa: CASSQEVGNRLYEQYF
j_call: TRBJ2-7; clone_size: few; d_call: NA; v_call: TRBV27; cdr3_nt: TGTGCCAGCAGTTTAGACGGGCTCGAGCAGTACTTC; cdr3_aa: CASSLDGLEQYF
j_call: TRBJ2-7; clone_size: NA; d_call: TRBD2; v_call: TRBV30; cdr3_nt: TGTGCCTGGAGTGGATTAGCGGGAGTTCGCTACGAGCAGTACTTC; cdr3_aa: CAWSGLAGVRYEQYF
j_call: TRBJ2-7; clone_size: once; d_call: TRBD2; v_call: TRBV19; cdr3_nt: TGTGCCAGTAGTATAGCCGTTCGGGGGGTAAGCGAGCAGTACTTC; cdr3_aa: CASSIAVRGVSEQYF
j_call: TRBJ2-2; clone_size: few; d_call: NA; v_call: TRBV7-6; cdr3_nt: TGTGCCAGCAGCTTAGCGACTCAGGCCGGGGAGCTGTTTTTT; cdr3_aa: CASSLATQAGELFF
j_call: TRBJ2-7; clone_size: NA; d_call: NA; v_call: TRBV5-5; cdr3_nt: TGTGCCAGCAGCTATGACACGGCCTACGAGCAGTACTTC; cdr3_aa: CASSYDTAYEQYF
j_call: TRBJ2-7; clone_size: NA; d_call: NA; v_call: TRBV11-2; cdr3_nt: TGTGCCAGCAGCTCAATCTACGAGCAGTACTTC; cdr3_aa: CASSSIYEQYF
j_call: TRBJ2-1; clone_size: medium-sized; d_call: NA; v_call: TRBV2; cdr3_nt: TGTGCCAGCTGTTTACGGTGGACCTACAATGAGCAGTTCTTC; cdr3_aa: CASCLRWTYNEQFF
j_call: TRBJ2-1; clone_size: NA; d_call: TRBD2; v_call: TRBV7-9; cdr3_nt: TGTGCCAGCAGCCAGACTAGCGGCAAATACAATGAGCAGTTCTTC; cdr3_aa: CASSQTSGKYNEQFF
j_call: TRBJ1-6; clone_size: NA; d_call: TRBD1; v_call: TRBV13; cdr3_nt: TGTGCCAGCAGCTTAGGGGACAGGGGATATTCACCCCTCCACTTT; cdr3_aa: CASSLGDRGYSPLHF
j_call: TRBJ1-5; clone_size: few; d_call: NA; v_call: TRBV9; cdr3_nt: TGTGCCAGCGGTGACAGCTATAGCAATCAGCCCCAGCATTTT; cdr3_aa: CASGDSYSNQPQHF
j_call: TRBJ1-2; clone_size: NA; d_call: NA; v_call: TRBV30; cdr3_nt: TGTGCCTGGAGTGTAACCAAGAACTATGGCTACACCTTC; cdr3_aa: CAWSVTKNYGYTF
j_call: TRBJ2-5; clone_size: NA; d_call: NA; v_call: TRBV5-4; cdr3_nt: TGTGCCAGCAGCTTGGACCCTGTGGAGACCCAGTACTTC; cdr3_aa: CASSLDPVETQYF
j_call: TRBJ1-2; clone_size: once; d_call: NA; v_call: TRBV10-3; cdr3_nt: TGTGCCATCAGTCCCGAGGGGATAGACTATGGCTACACCTTC; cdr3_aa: CAISPEGIDYGYTF
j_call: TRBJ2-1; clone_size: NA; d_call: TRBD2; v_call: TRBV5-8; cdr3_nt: TGTGCCACGAGGGCTAGCGGATACAATGAGCAGTTCTTC; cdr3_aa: CATRASGYNEQFF
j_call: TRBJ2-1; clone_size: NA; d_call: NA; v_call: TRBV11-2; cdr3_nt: TGTGCCAGCAGCTTTCGTGTCAGGAATGAGCAGTTCTTC; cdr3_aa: CASSFRVRNEQFF
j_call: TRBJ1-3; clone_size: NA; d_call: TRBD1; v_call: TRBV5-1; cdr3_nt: TGCGCCAGCAGCGGCGACAGGGGAGCCGGAAACACCATATATTTT; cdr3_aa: CASSGDRGAGNTIYF
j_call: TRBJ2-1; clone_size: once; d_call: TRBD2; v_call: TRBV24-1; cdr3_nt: TGTGCCACCAGTGAAGGGACTAGCGGAGCTAGTTACTCCTACAATGAGCAGTTCTTC; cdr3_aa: CATSEGTSGASYSYNEQFF
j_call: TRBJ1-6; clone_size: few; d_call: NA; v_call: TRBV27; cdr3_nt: TGTGCCAGCAGTTTATCGTGGAACTCCTATAATTCACCCCTCCACTTT; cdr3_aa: CASSLSWNSYNSPLHF
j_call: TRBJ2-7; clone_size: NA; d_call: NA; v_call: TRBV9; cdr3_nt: TGTGCCAGCAGCCCCCGGTGGGGAACCAACGAGCAGTACTTC; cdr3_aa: CASSPRWGTNEQYF
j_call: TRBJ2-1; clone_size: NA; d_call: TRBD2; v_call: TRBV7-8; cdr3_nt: TGTGCCAGCAGCCCCAGACTAGCGGGGGGCAATGAGCAGTTCTTC; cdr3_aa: CASSPRLAGGNEQFF
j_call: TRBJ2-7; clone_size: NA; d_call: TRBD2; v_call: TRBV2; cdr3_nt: TGTGCCAGTGAACTAGCGGGAGAGCAGTACTTC; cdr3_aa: CASELAGEQYF
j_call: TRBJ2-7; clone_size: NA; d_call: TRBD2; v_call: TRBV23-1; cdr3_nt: TGCGCCAGCAGTCATTATAGGGGACTAGCGGGTTCCCCCTACGAGCAGTACTTC; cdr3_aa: CASSHYRGLAGSPYEQYF
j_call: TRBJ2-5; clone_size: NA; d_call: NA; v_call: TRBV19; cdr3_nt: TGTGCCAGTAGCCTTCAGGGCGACCTCCAAGAGACCCAGTACTTC; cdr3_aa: CASSLQGDLQETQYF
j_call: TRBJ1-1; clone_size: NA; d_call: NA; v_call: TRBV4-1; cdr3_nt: TGCGCCAGCAGCCAAGATCCGGAGAACACTGAAGCTTTCTTT; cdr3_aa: CASSQDPENTEAFF
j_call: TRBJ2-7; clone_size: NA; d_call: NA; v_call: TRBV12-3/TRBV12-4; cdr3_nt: TGTGCCAGCAGTGCCTTCCGGAACGAGCAGTACTTC; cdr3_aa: CASSAFRNEQYF
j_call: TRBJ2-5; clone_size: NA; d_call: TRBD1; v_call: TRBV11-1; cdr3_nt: TGTGCCAGCAGCTTAGTTAGCAGGGGGTATGCGGAGACCCAGTACTTC; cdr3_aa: CASSLVSRGYAETQYF
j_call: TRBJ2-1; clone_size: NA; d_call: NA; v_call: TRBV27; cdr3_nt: TGTGCCAGCAGCCTAGAACACACTAGTTTCGATGAGCAGTTCTTC; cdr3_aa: CASSLEHTSFDEQFF
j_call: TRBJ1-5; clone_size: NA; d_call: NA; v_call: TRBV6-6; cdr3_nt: TGTGCCAGCAGTTATATTTCGGAACAGCCCCAGCATTTT; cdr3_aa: CASSYISEQPQHF
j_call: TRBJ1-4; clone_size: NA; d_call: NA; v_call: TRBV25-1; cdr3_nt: TGTGCCAGCAGTGAATGGGGTGCAACTAATGAAAAACTGTTTTTT; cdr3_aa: CASSEWGATNEKLFF
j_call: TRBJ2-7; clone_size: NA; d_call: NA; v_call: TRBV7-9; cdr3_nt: TGTGCCAGCAGCTTAGCGGTTGAGGGCGAGCAGTACTTC; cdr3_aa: CASSLAVEGEQYF
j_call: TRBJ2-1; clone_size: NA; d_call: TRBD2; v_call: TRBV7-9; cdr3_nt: TGTGCCAGCAGCTTCAGCGGGAGGGCAAATGAGCAGTTCTTC; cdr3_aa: CASSFSGRANEQFF
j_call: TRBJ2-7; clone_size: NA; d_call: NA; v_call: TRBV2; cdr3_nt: TGTGCCAGGGGGATACAACAGGGAGGGGAGCAGTACTTC; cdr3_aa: CARGIQQGGEQYF
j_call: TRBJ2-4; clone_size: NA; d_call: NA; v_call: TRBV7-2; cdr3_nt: TGTGCCAGCAGCGTTCTATATAACAAAAACATTCAGTACTTC; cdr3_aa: CASSVLYNKNIQYF
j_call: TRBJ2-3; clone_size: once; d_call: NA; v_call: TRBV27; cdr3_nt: TGTGCCAGCAGTTCTTCCGCGAGGTTAGATACGCAGTATTTT; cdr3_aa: CASSSSARLDTQYF
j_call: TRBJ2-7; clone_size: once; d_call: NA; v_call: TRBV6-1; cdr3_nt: TGTGCCAGCACCGGGACAACGGACGAGCAGTACTTC; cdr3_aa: CASTGTTDEQYF
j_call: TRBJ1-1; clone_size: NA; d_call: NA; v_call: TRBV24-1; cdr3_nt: TGTGCCACCAGTGGGTCAGGGGCGGGCTCTGAAGCTTTCTTT; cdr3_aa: CATSGSGAGSEAFF
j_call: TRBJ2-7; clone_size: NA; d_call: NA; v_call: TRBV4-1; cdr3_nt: TGCGCCAGCAGCCAAGGTTTCGAGACCTACGAGCAGTACTTC; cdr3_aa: CASSQGFETYEQYF
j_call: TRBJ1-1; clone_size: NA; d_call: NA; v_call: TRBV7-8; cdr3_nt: TGTGCCAGCAGCCTCTCACCCGAGGGAGGGACTGAAGCTTTCTTT; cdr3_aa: CASSLSPEGGTEAFF
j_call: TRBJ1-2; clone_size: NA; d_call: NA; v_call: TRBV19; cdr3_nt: TGTGCCAGTAGCGTCTCCGCTTGGAATGGCTACACCTTC; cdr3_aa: CASSVSAWNGYTF
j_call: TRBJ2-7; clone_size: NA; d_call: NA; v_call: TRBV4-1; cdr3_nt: TGCGCCAGCAGCCAAGAGTCGGACAGTGCCTACGAGCAGTACTTC; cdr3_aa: CASSQESDSAYEQYF
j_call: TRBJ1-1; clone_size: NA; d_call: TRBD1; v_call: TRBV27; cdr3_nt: TGTGCCAGCAGTTTATCGGGACAGGGACAGAACACTGAAGCTTTCTTT; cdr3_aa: CASSLSGQGQNTEAFF